This T cell receptor (beta chain) was sequenced in a study of identical twins. cDNA molecules carried unique molecular identifiers, and template switching added a universal primer site. A single record per CDR3 protein comes from TCRdb applying MiXCR to the 5' RACE reads. The sample consists of 250,000 to 300,000 distinct CDR3 sequences, less than 9.5% of them appearing once. Many counts were recorded for this clonotype. The CDR3 sequence is 15 residues long. The germline gives CDR1 SGHTA, CDR2 FQGNSA. Trimming took 5 bases from V and 5 from J, leaving 18 bases between them. These data also formed part of another study, on yellow fever vaccine responses in identical twins.

The clonotype comes from a woman aged 18-29 years in good health. The source material was CD8+ T cells sorted from blood. This chain joins TRBV7-2 and TRBJ2-5; possible D gene TRBD2, 5 bases. The CDR3, as DNA: TGTGCCAGCAGCCCCGGCGAGGGTGATGTTGAGACCCAGTACTTC. This codes for CASSPGEGDVETQYF. Filled out from reference TRBV7-2 and TRBJ2-5, the complete variable domain reads GAGVSQSPSNKVTEKGKDVELRCDPISGHTALYWYRQSLGQGLEFLIYFQGNSAPDKSGLPSDRFSAERTGGSVSTLTIQRTQQEDSAVYLCASSPGEGDVETQYFGPGTRLLVL.